These 12 T cell receptor beta chains share one sample of origin, sequenced in a study of CXCR3-negative and CXCR3-positive naive CD8 T cells. TRB cDNA was prepared as libraries by UMI-labeled 5' RACE. Each CDR3 protein gets one entry in TCRdb, which reprocessed the 5' RACE reads and gives no DNA. The sample table includes 20,000 to 30,000 distinct CDR3 sequences. The sequencing input was naive CXCR3- CD8+ T cells from blood. Indicated subset: CD45RO-CCR7+CD27+CD95- naive CD8+ T cells lacking CXCR3 (TNR3-). Receptors were obtained from a human donor in good health. Some clones in this sample may be carry-over from other donors' samples.

The V gene is TRBV30, the J gene TRBJ1-1; checking the TCRdb D call of TRBD1 is not possible without DNA. Germline CDR1 and CDR2: GTSNPN and SVGIG (reference sequence). The CDR3 is made up of 14 amino acids. The CDR3 loop is CAWSHGQGDTEAFF.

The V call is TRBV6-2 or TRBV6-3, the J call TRBJ2-1; the D gene TCRdb calls, TRBD2, cannot be checked with no DNA. The CDR3 is 15 amino acids. CDR1 MNHEY and CDR2 SVGEGT come from the germline V gene. CDR3 in amino acids: CATEPLGSGSHEQFF.

J is TRBJ1-1 and V is TRBV20-1; without DNA, the TCRdb call of TRBD1 cannot be checked. Germline V lookup: CDR1 DFQATT, CDR2 SNEGSKA (reference sequence). CDR3 size: 13 residues. This CDR3 reads CSARSGVEAEAFF.

The rearrangement links TRBV27 to TRBJ2-5; TCRdb's assignment of TRBD1 cannot be checked, as there is no DNA. This CDR3 has 15 amino acids. CDR1 and CDR2 (germline): MNHEY, SMNVEV (reference sequence). The CDR3 is CASSPLTSPEETQYF.

CDR3 amino acids: CASSEYLAGGRTNTGELFF. This chain links TRBV25-1 with TRBJ2-2; with no DNA, the TCRdb D assignment of TRBD1 cannot be verified. This CDR3 has 19 amino acids. CDR1 is MGHDK, CDR2 SYGVNS, per germline. The variable domain in full, with the rest retrieved from reference TRBV25-1 and TRBJ2-2, is EADIYQTPRYLVIGTGKKITLECSQTMGHDKMYWYQQDPGMELHLIHYSYGVNSTEKGDLSSESTVSRIRTEHFPLTLESARPSHTSQYLCASSEYLAGGRTNTGELFFGEGSRLTVL.

The rearrangement links TRBV5-6 to TRBJ1-1. This CDR3 contains 12 residues. Germline assignment: CDR1 SGHDT and CDR2 YYEEEE. The CDR3 reads CASSLLSAEAFF.

The chain couples TRBV29-1 to TRBJ2-2. The CDR3 length is 12 residues. The germline CDR1 and CDR2 sequences are SQVTM and ANQGSEA. The CDR3 sequence: CSVRPNTGELFF.

This sequence joins TRBV29-1 and TRBJ1-2; the TCRdb D gene call, TRBD1, has no DNA to confirm it. CDR1 and CDR2 from the germline V gene are SQVTM and ANQGSEA. This CDR3 is built from 12 residues. The CDR3 sequence: CSVPGVPYGYTF. Variable domain in full (rest from reference TRBV29-1 and TRBJ1-2): SAVISQKPSRDICQRGTSLTIQCQVDSQVTMMFWYRQQPGQSLTLIATANQGSEATYESGFVIDKFPISRPNLTFSTLTVSNMSPEDSSIYLCSVPGVPYGYTFGSGTRLTVV.

The chain recombines TRBV11-2 with TRBJ2-3. The CDR3 runs to 15 residues. CDR1 and CDR2 from the germline V gene are SGHAT and FQNNGV. CDR3 region: CASSWLRASTDTQYF.

The rearrangement links TRBV7-3 to TRBJ2-2; the D call from TCRdb, TRBD1, cannot be confirmed without DNA. Germline CDR1 SGHTA, CDR2 FQGTGA. The CDR3 sequence is 17 residues long. The CDR3 loop is CASSLRRTGLNTGELFF.

The chain uses TRBV7-9 and TRBJ1-1. From germline, CDR1 is SEHNR and CDR2 FQNEAQ (reference sequence). CDR3 size: 12 residues. The CDR3 here is CASSEMNTEAFF.

The genes are TRBV6-2 or TRBV6-3 and TRBJ1-1. The germline gives CDR1 MNHEY, CDR2 SVGEGT. The CDR3 has 13 amino acids. The chain's CDR3 is CASRTNMNTEAFF.